This TCR beta chain originates from a study of blood T cell repertoires in COVID-19. Study at large: COVID-19 samples collected from the United States, Italy and Spain covered acute and convalescent phases. The cDNA or gDNA used as material had been derived from T cells, B-cell-depleted T cells, or PBMCs.

Seattle's cohort entered during active infection and was followed longitudinally. Per the original data handling: Reference gene primer amplification in the assay estimated nucleated cell counts. Assay: immunoSEQ multiplex PCR; the TCRdb copy retains only in-frame clones and omits some. V, J and clone size are those of that table, while D and trimming were read from the DNA. The sample records around 82,000 clones, about 88% being singletons. The V gene end was trimmed by 2 bases and the J gene end by 1 base; junction bases not matched to a gene: 5. The CDR3 runs to 16 residues. The germline V gene has CDR1 MNHNY and CDR2 SVGAGI (reference sequence).

The specimen was peripheral blood. The gene calls are TRBV6-6 and TRBJ1-5; TRBD1 aligns across 7 bases. The receptor was isolated from a man of 80 years or more with COVID-19, enrolled during active disease. CDR3 sequence (DNA): TGTGCCAGCAGTTACGTCGGGACAGTAAGCAATCAGCCCCAGCATTTT. Protein sequence: CASSYVGTVSNQPQHF.